These T cell receptor beta chains were read from a single sample in a study of OX40 agonist ivuxolimab in advanced cancers. Sequencing was performed with immunoSEQ multiplex PCR; in TCRdb, only in-frame clones are kept and a portion is missing. This sample has about 83,000 clones, with about nine tenths found just once. Sequences were derived from CD4+ or CD8+ T cells sorted from blood, sampled in a trial of the OX40 agonist ivuxolimab. The receptors derive from an adult with an advanced solid tumor such as melanoma, head and neck, liver or kidney cancer. Each CDR3 is given with its conserved first and last residue. The order of the fields is CDR3 protein, CDR3 DNA, V gene, D gene, J gene, clone size, CDR3 length. The D gene is left open where the match is weak. For some rows the clone size is stated as once, few or many, or as a class when expanded; others skip it.

CDR3 protein: CASSLGPRSYNEQFF; CDR3 DNA: TGCGCCAGCAGCTTGGGTCCACGCAGCTACAATGAGCAGTTCTTC; V gene: TRBV5-1; D gene: .; J gene: TRBJ2-1; clone size: .; CDR3 length: 15
CDR3 protein: CASSLLSGAYNEQFF; CDR3 DNA: TGCGCCAGCAGCTTGCTTAGCGGGGCTTACAATGAGCAGTTCTTC; V gene: TRBV5-1; D gene: TRBD2; J gene: TRBJ2-1; clone size: .; CDR3 length: 15
CDR3 protein: CASSPVTSGGPSYNEQFF; CDR3 DNA: TGTGCCAGCAGCCCGGTTACTAGCGGGGGCCCCTCCTACAATGAGCAGTTCTTC; V gene: TRBV4-2; D gene: TRBD2; J gene: TRBJ2-1; clone size: .; CDR3 length: 18
CDR3 protein: CASSDTGGFNEKLFF; CDR3 DNA: TGTGCCAGCAGTGACACAGGGGGCTTTAATGAAAAACTGTTTTTT; V gene: TRBV6-1; D gene: TRBD1; J gene: TRBJ1-4; clone size: .; CDR3 length: 15
CDR3 protein: CAWNSVTAYQAFF; CDR3 DNA: TGTGCCTGGAACTCTGTAACCGCCTACCAAGCTTTCTTT; V gene: TRBV30; D gene: .; J gene: TRBJ1-1; clone size: once; CDR3 length: 13
CDR3 protein: CASSEGGDSPLHF; CDR3 DNA: TGTGCCAGCAGTGAGGGGGGGGATTCACCCCTCCACTTT; V gene: TRBV6-1; D gene: .; J gene: TRBJ1-6; clone size: .; CDR3 length: 13
CDR3 protein: CASSLAGVSYNEQFF; CDR3 DNA: TGCGCCAGCAGCTTAGCGGGGGTGTCCTACAATGAGCAGTTCTTC; V gene: TRBV5-1; D gene: TRBD2; J gene: TRBJ2-1; clone size: .; CDR3 length: 15
CDR3 protein: CASSPGQGGDTQYF; CDR3 DNA: TGTGCCAGCAGCCCAGGGCAGGGGGGGGATACGCAGTATTTT; V gene: TRBV7-9; D gene: .; J gene: TRBJ2-3; clone size: .; CDR3 length: 14
CDR3 protein: CASSLDRGNTEAFF; CDR3 DNA: TGCGCCAGCAGCTTGGACAGGGGCAACACTGAAGCTTTCTTT; V gene: TRBV5-1; D gene: TRBD1; J gene: TRBJ1-1; clone size: few; CDR3 length: 14
CDR3 protein: CATRQISGNTIYF; CDR3 DNA: TGTGCCACCAGACAGATCTCTGGAAACACCATATATTTT; V gene: TRBV27; D gene: .; J gene: TRBJ1-3; clone size: .; CDR3 length: 13
CDR3 protein: CASRSFIQGVTEAFF; CDR3 DNA: TGTGCCAGCAGGTCATTCATACAGGGGGTCACTGAAGCTTTCTTT; V gene: TRBV27; D gene: TRBD1; J gene: TRBJ1-1; clone size: .; CDR3 length: 15
CDR3 protein: CASSEKIGIRAFF; CDR3 DNA: TGTGCCAGCAGTGAAAAGATCGGGATCAGAGCTTTCTTT; V gene: TRBV6-1; D gene: .; J gene: TRBJ1-1; clone size: once; CDR3 length: 13
CDR3 protein: CASSESLGVGTGELFF; CDR3 DNA: TGCGCCAGCAGTGAGTCCCTGGGCGTAGGCACCGGGGAGCTGTTTTTT; V gene: TRBV10-1; D gene: .; J gene: TRBJ2-2; clone size: .; CDR3 length: 16
CDR3 protein: CASSTLATSYNEQFF; CDR3 DNA: TGTGCCAGCAGCACCCTAGCTACCTCCTACAATGAGCAGTTCTTC; V gene: TRBV2; D gene: .; J gene: TRBJ2-1; clone size: .; CDR3 length: 15
CDR3 protein: CASTTGSYSGANVLTF; CDR3 DNA: TGTGCCAGCACCACGGGCTCGTACTCTGGGGCCAACGTCCTGACTTTC; V gene: TRBV28; D gene: .; J gene: TRBJ2-6; clone size: .; CDR3 length: 16
CDR3 protein: CASSLSRDRGRTQYF; CDR3 DNA: TGTGCCAGCAGTTTATCCCGCGACAGGGGAAGGACCCAGTACTTC; V gene: TRBV27; D gene: TRBD1; J gene: TRBJ2-5; clone size: .; CDR3 length: 15
CDR3 protein: CASSPIRQVVFF; CDR3 DNA: TGTGCCAGCAGTCCGATCCGACAGGTGGTGTTTTTT; V gene: TRBV28; D gene: .; J gene: TRBJ1-4; clone size: .; CDR3 length: 12
CDR3 protein: CASSLAGNSNQPQHF; CDR3 DNA: TGTGCCAGCAGCTTAGCGGGGAATAGCAATCAGCCCCAGCATTTT; V gene: TRBV7-2; D gene: .; J gene: TRBJ1-5; clone size: .; CDR3 length: 15
CDR3 protein: CASSLRGDQETQYF; CDR3 DNA: TGTGCCAGCAGCTTACGAGGAGACCAAGAGACCCAGTACTTC; V gene: TRBV7-7; D gene: .; J gene: TRBJ2-5; clone size: .; CDR3 length: 14
CDR3 protein: CAISESPGQGGQPQHF; CDR3 DNA: TGTGCCATCAGTGAGTCGCCGGGACAGGGTGGTCAGCCCCAGCATTTT; V gene: TRBV10-3; D gene: TRBD1; J gene: TRBJ1-5; clone size: .; CDR3 length: 16
CDR3 protein: CASTASGEYQALHF; CDR3 DNA: TGTGCCAGCACGGCCAGTGGGGAGTATCAAGCCCTCCACTTT; V gene: TRBV2; D gene: .; J gene: TRBJ1-6; clone size: .; CDR3 length: 14
CDR3 protein: CSSVGQGRNTEAFF; CDR3 DNA: TGCAGCTCTGTGGGACAGGGTAGGAACACTGAAGCTTTCTTT; V gene: TRBV29-1; D gene: TRBD1; J gene: TRBJ1-1; clone size: once; CDR3 length: 14
CDR3 protein: CASSSPRGPRTEAFF; CDR3 DNA: TGTGCCAGCAGTTCCCCAAGGGGCCCCCGAACTGAAGCTTTCTTT; V gene: TRBV28; D gene: .; J gene: TRBJ1-1; clone size: .; CDR3 length: 15
CDR3 protein: CASSQRRTILISDTQYF; CDR3 DNA: TGTGCCAGCAGCCAAAGGAGGACAATTCTTATATCAGATACGCAGTATTTT; V gene: TRBV11-2; D gene: .; J gene: TRBJ2-3; clone size: few; CDR3 length: 17
CDR3 protein: CASSSDELRYEQYF; CDR3 DNA: TGTGCCAGCAGCTCGGACGAGCTACGCTACGAGCAGTACTTC; V gene: TRBV7-8; D gene: .; J gene: TRBJ2-7; clone size: many; CDR3 length: 14
CDR3 protein: CARSLAAGATLILGTGELFF; CDR3 DNA: TGTGCCAGAAGCTTGGCCGCCGGCGCCACCCTCATACTTGGCACCGGGGAGCTGTTTTTT; V gene: TRBV5-3; D gene: .; J gene: TRBJ2-2; clone size: .; CDR3 length: 20
CDR3 protein: CASSPPGQGAFGNTIYF; CDR3 DNA: TGTGCCAGCTCACCCCCCGGCCAGGGGGCATTTGGAAACACCATATATTTT; V gene: TRBV18; D gene: TRBD1; J gene: TRBJ1-3; clone size: .; CDR3 length: 17
CDR3 protein: CASSPRQGRSGNTIYF; CDR3 DNA: TGTGCCAGCAGTCCTCGACAGGGGAGGTCTGGAAACACCATATATTTT; V gene: TRBV28; D gene: TRBD1; J gene: TRBJ1-3; clone size: .; CDR3 length: 16
CDR3 protein: CSVDRAVGGDTQYF; CDR3 DNA: TGCAGCGTTGATAGGGCCGTCGGTGGAGATACGCAGTATTTT; V gene: TRBV29-1; D gene: .; J gene: TRBJ2-3; clone size: .; CDR3 length: 14
CDR3 protein: CASSPEGQGNQPQHF; CDR3 DNA: TGCGCCAGCAGCCCGGAGGGACAGGGGAATCAGCCCCAGCATTTT; V gene: TRBV5-1; D gene: TRBD1; J gene: TRBJ1-5; clone size: .; CDR3 length: 15
CDR3 protein: CASRGQANTEAFF; CDR3 DNA: TGTGCCAGCAGGGGACAGGCGAACACTGAAGCTTTCTTT; V gene: TRBV7-2; D gene: TRBD1; J gene: TRBJ1-1; clone size: few; CDR3 length: 13
CDR3 protein: CASSEPAYEQYF; CDR3 DNA: TGTGCCAGCAGTGAACCTGCGTACGAGCAGTACTTC; V gene: TRBV6-1; D gene: .; J gene: TRBJ2-7; clone size: .; CDR3 length: 12
CDR3 protein: CAISEWDAYGYTF; CDR3 DNA: TGTGCCATCAGTGAGTGGGATGCGTATGGCTACACCTTC; V gene: TRBV10-3; D gene: .; J gene: TRBJ1-2; clone size: .; CDR3 length: 13
CDR3 protein: CAIRNAGPYEQYF; CDR3 DNA: TGTGCCATCAGGAATGCAGGGCCCTACGAGCAGTACTTC; V gene: TRBV10-3; D gene: .; J gene: TRBJ2-7; clone size: .; CDR3 length: 13
CDR3 protein: CASSAPGGWDTQYF; CDR3 DNA: TGTGCCAGCAGCGCGCCAGGGGGCTGGGATACGCAGTATTTT; V gene: TRBV28; D gene: TRBD1; J gene: TRBJ2-3; clone size: .; CDR3 length: 14
CDR3 protein: CASSYSGEDLETQYF; CDR3 DNA: TGTGCCAGCAGTTACAGCGGGGAGGACCTGGAGACCCAGTACTTC; V gene: TRBV6-6; D gene: TRBD2; J gene: TRBJ2-5; clone size: .; CDR3 length: 15